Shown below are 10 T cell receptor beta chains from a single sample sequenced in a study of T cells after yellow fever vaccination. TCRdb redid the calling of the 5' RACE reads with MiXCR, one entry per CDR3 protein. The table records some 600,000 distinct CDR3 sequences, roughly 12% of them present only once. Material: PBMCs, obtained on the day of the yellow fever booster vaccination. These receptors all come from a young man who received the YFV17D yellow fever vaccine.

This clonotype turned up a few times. The CDR3 coding sequence is TGTGCCAGCAGTTCCCAACCGGGACTAGCGGCGGCAGATACGCAGTATTTT. The encoded protein is CASSSQPGLAAADTQYF. The chain has TRBV6-5 and TRBJ2-3, with 11 bases that match TRBD2. The CDR3 length is 17 residues. Germline trimming cut 4 bases from V and 4 bases from J; bases unmatched to any gene: 10. Looked up from germline, CDR1 is MNHEY and CDR2 is SVGAGI.

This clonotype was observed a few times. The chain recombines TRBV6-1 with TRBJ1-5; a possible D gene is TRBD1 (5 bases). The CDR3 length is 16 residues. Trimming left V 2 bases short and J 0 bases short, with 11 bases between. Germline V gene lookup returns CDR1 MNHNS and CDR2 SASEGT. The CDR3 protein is CASSERRQTSNQPQHF. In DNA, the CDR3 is TGTGCCAGCAGTGAACGGAGACAGACTAGCAATCAGCCCCAGCATTTT.

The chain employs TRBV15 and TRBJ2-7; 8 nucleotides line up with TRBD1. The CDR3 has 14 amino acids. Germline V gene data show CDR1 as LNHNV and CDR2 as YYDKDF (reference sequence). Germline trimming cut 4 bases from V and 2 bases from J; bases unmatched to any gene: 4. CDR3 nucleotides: TGTGCCACCAGCACCCGGACAGGGACCTACGAGCAGTACTTC. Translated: CATSTRTGTYEQYF. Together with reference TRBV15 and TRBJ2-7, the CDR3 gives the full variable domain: DAMVIQNPRYQVTQFGKPVTLSCSQTLNHNVMYWYQQKSSQAPKLLFHYYDKDFNNEADTPDNFQSRRPNTSFCFLDIRSPGLGDTAMYLCATSTRTGTYEQYFGPGTRLTVT.

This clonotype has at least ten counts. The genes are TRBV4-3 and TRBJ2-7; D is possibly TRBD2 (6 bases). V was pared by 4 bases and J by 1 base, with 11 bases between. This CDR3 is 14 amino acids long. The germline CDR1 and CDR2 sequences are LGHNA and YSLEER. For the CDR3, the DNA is TGCGCCAGCAGCCCGCTCCTAGCGTCCTACGAGCAGTACTTC. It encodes CASSPLLASYEQYF.

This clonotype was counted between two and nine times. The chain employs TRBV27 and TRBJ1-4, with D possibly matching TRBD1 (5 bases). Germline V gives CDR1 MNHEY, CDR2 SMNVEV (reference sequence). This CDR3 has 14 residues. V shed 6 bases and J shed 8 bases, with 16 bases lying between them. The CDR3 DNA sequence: TGTGCCAGCAGACGGGACTTTCTAGAGGAAAAACTGTTTTTT. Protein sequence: CASRRDFLEEKLFF.

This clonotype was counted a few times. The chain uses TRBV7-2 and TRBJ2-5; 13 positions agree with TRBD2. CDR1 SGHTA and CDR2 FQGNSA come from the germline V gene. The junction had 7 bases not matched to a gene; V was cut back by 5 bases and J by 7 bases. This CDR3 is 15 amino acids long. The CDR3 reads CASSIGLAGAGTQYF. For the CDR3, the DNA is TGTGCCAGCAGCATCGGACTAGCGGGAGCAGGGACCCAGTACTTC. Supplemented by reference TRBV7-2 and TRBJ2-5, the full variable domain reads GAGVSQSPSNKVTEKGKDVELRCDPISGHTALYWYRQSLGQGLEFLIYFQGNSAPDKSGLPSDRFSAERTGGSVSTLTIQRTQQEDSAVYLCASSIGLAGAGTQYFGPGTRLLVL.

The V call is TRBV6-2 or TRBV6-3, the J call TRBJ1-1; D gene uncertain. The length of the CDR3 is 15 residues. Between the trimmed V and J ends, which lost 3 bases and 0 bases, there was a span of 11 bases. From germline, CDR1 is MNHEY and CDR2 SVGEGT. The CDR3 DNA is TGTGCCAGCAGTTATACGACAAGCTTGAACACTGAAGCTTTCTTT. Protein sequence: CASSYTTSLNTEAFF.

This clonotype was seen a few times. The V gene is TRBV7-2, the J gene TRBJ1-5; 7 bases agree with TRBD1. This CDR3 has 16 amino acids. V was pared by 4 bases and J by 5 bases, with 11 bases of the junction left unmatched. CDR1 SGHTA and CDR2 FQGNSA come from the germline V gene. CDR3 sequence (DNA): TGTGCCAGCAGCTCTCCCGACAGGGTCATGGATCAGCCCCAGCATTTT. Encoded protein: CASSSPDRVMDQPQHF.

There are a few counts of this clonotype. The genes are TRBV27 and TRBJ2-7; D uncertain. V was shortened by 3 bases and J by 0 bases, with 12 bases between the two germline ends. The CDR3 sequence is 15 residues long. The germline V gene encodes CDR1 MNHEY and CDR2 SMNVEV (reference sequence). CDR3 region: CASSLSDRSSYEQYF. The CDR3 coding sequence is TGTGCCAGCAGTTTGTCGGATCGGAGCTCCTACGAGCAGTACTTC.

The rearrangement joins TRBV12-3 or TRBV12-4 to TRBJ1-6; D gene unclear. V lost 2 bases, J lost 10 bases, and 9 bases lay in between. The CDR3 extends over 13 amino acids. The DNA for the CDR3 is TGTGCCAGCAGTTTATATGCGGCGTCACCCCTCCACTTT. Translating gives CASSLYAASPLHF.